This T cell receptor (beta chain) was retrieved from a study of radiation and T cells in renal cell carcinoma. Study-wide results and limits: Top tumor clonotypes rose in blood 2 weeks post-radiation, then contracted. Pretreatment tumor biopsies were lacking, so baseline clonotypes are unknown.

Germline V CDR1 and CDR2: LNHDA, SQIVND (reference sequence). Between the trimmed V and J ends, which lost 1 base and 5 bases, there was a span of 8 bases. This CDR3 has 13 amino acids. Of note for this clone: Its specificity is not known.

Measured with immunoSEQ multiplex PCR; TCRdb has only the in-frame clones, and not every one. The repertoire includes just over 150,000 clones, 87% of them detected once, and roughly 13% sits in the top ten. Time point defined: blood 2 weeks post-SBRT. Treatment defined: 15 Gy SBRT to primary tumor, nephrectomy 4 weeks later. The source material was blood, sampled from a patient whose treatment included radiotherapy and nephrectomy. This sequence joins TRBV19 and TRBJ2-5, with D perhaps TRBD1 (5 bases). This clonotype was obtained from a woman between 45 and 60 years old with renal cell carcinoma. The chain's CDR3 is CASSIVAGETQYF. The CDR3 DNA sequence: TGTGCCAGTAGTATAGTGGCAGGGGAGACCCAGTACTTC.